This T cell receptor (beta chain) originates from a study of naive and memory T cell subsets. Study-level points and caveats: Tuberculin site TCR excess was interpreted as type IV hypersensitivity infiltration.

A note on this clonotype: The antigen remains unidentified.

Trimming cost V 0 bases and J 2 bases; bases outside gene matches: 4. The germline V gene has CDR1 SGHTA and CDR2 FQGNSA. The CDR3 extends over 16 amino acids. Specified treatment: skin biopsy from PPD injection site in Mantoux-positive individual. The library had UMIs added by 3' ligation of an oligonucleotide to TCR cDNA. Biopsied sites were PPD injections in people with a positive Mantoux test. Ligated cDNA underwent four rounds of PCR with nested alpha and beta constant region primers and SP2. TCRdb analysed the UMI-ligation and nested PCR reads with MiXCR anew, one entry per CDR3 protein. The data contain 37,000 or so distinct CDR3 sequences, approximately 11% of them seen just once; the ten biggest clones take up about 4%.

Here the sequenced sample was skin, taken from a tuberculin skin test site. This TCR came from an adult in good health. The chain carries TRBV7-2 and TRBJ1-5; 7 bases match TRBD1. In DNA, the CDR3 is TGTGCCAGCAGCTTAGCCGAGGGGGCTGGCAATCAGCCCCAGCATTTT. Amino acids: CASSLAEGAGNQPQHF.